This T cell receptor beta chain was found in a study of blood T cells in healthy people across ages. The authors ran a second PCR of 7 to 11 cycles using a sample-barcoded 5' primer and a J-beta primer mix. A template-switch adaptor with 12 random nucleotides tagged each cDNA molecule. MiXCR was run by TCRdb on the 5' RACE reads, yielding one entry per CDR3 protein. There are roughly 1.6 million distinct CDR3 sequences in the sample; almost 35% occur only once, and around 11% lies in the top ten. Germline CDR1 and CDR2: LGHDT and YNNKEL (reference sequence). Germline trimming cut 1 base from V and 9 bases from J; bases unmatched to any gene: 7. There are 15 residues in the CDR3. General study findings and limits: Unsorted PBMC input precluded a conclusive naive versus antigen-experienced comparison.

About this clonotype itself: The antigen is unknown.

Donors were systemically healthy Caucasian individuals from Russia aged roughly 6 to 95 years. It was ten milliliters of peripheral blood that were drawn from each donor. The sample consisted of blood. This chain connects TRBV3-1 to TRBJ2-1; TRBD1 agrees at 9 bases. The receptor was derived from a woman in her 30s in good health. The CDR3 here is CASSQGSTGGSEQFF. Written as DNA, the CDR3 is TGTGCCAGCAGCCAAGGATCCACAGGGGGCAGTGAGCAGTTCTTC.